These 12 T cell receptor beta chains were all obtained from the same sample, sequenced in a study of T cells in Graves' hyperthyroidism and ophthalmopathy. The TCR beta CDR3 regions underwent amplification using RNA transcripts as the source. Primed by the HTBI set, a first-round RT-PCR was run on the TCR CDR3. TCRdb processed the multiplex PCR reads anew with MiXCR; each CDR3 protein has one entry. The sample includes about 500,000 distinct CDR3 sequences, around 50% seen only once; the top ten take around two fifths. The sample taken for sequencing was peripheral blood or thyroid tissue (not recorded which). The receptor set was obtained from an adult woman with Graves' disease, either hyperthyroidism or ophthalmopathy (not recorded which).

This clonotype appeared a single time. The chain combines TRBV20-1 with TRBJ1-2; D possibly corresponds to TRBD1 (6 bases). CDR3 length: 13 amino acids. In germline, CDR1 is DFQATT, CDR2 SNEGSKA (reference sequence). V was pared by 6 bases and J by 8 bases, with 19 bases between. In nucleotides, the CDR3 is TGCAGTGCAAAAGGGACAACCCTAAGAGGCTACACCTTC. The encoded protein is CSAKGTTLRGYTF.

V gene TRBV10-3 combines with J gene TRBJ2-2; tentatively, D is TRBD1 (8 bases). Trimming stripped 6 bases from V and 1 base from J, with 27 bases between. The CDR3 is made up of 20 amino acids. CDR1 is ENHRY and CDR2 is SYGVKD in the germline V gene. CDR3 amino acids: CAIREPLRQGTTENTGELFF. In nucleotides, the CDR3 is TGTGCCATCAGGGAACCCCTGCGACAGGGGACTACCGAGAACACCGGGGAGCTGTTTTTT.

The chain recombines TRBV6-1 with TRBJ1-2; D gene ambiguous. The CDR3 totals 13 residues. Trimming removed 2 bases from V and 4 bases from J, with 8 bases in between. Germline assignment: CDR1 MNHNS and CDR2 SASEGT. The chain's CDR3 is CASSELEVYGYTF. CDR3 coding DNA: TGTGCCAGCAGTGAACTGGAAGTCTATGGCTACACCTTC.

This clonotype has at least ten counts. The chain carries TRBV6-5 and TRBJ2-7; 7 bases fit TRBD2. There are 13 residues in the CDR3. The germline V gene encodes CDR1 MNHEY and CDR2 SVGAGI. Trimming cost V 6 bases and J 3 bases; bases outside gene matches: 5. The CDR3 reads CASSGTTHYEQYF. DNA of the CDR3: TGTGCCAGCAGCGGGACTACCCACTACGAGCAGTACTTC.

This clonotype came up many times. The V gene is TRBV24-1, the J gene TRBJ1-2; no clear D gene. Germline CDR1 KGHDR, CDR2 SFDVKD. The length of the CDR3 is 13 residues. V was shortened by 4 bases and J by 8 bases, with 13 bases between the two germline ends. The CDR3 spells CATSDVRGGGYTF. For the CDR3, the DNA is TGTGCCACCAGTGACGTCCGGGGTGGAGGCTACACCTTC.

The chain is built from TRBV20-1 and TRBJ2-7; possible D gene TRBD1, 6 bases. V shed 1 base and J shed 6 bases, with 13 bases lying between them. This CDR3 contains 13 residues. Germline V gene data show CDR1 as DFQATT and CDR2 as SNEGSKA (reference sequence). The CDR3 sequence: CSARGGRGSEQYF. CDR3 nucleotide sequence: TGCAGTGCTAGAGGGGGGCGAGGGTCCGAGCAGTACTTC.

This clonotype was recorded many times. This sequence joins TRBV20-1 and TRBJ2-7, with TRBD2 identical over 10 bases. The trim removed 0 bases at V and 5 bases at J, leaving 7 bases unmatched. Germline V gene lookup returns CDR1 DFQATT and CDR2 SNEGSKA (reference sequence). CDR3 size: 15 residues. Here the CDR3 DNA reads TGCAGTGCTAGAGATCCCCGGACTAGCGGCAACGAGCAGTACTTC. Protein sequence: CSARDPRTSGNEQYF.

The V gene is TRBV6-5, the J gene TRBJ1-2; D is undetermined. Per germline, CDR1 MNHEY and CDR2 SVGAGI. This CDR3 is built from 17 residues. The V and J ends lost 5 bases and 8 bases respectively, with 27 bases between them. CDR3 sequence: CASSEFGVFASSAGYTF. In DNA, the CDR3 is TGTGCCAGCAGTGAATTCGGGGTCTTCGCCTCTTCGGCCGGCTACACCTTC.

This clonotype was counted between two and nine times. This rearrangement joins TRBV7-2 to TRBJ1-1; D might be TRBD1 (5 bases). Per the germline V gene, CDR1 is SGHTA and CDR2 is FQGNSA. The CDR3 contains 14 residues. V dropped 2 bases and J dropped 6 bases, with 13 bases sitting between them. CDR3 DNA sequence: TGTGCCAGCAGCTTATCATCAGGGATTGCTGAAGCTTTCTTT. Its translation: CASSLSSGIAEAFF.

Only a few counts were recorded for this clonotype. The gene calls are TRBV6-5 and TRBJ2-7, with TRBD2 matching 11 bases. Per the germline V gene, CDR1 is MNHEY and CDR2 is SVGAGI. V trimming: 2 bases; J trimming: 7 bases; junction bases outside the gene matches: 7. This CDR3 is 15 amino acids long. As DNA, the CDR3 is TGTGCCAGCAGTTACGGGCCCGGGACTAGCGGTGAGCAGTACTTC. It translates to CASSYGPGTSGEQYF.

CDR3 loop: CASSESLKGRNTEAFF. The CDR3 DNA follows: TGCGCCAGCAGTGAGTCTCTTAAGGGACGGAACACTGAAGCTTTCTTT. The rearrangement links TRBV10-1 to TRBJ1-1; a possible D gene is TRBD1 (5 bases). Germline V gene sequence: CDR1 WNHNN, CDR2 SYGVQD (reference sequence). The ends were cut back, 0 bases at V and 1 base at J, with 12 bases in the middle. This CDR3 spans 16 amino acids.

This chain links TRBV10-3 with TRBJ1-2, with D maybe TRBD1 (6 bases). CDR1 ENHRY and CDR2 SYGVKD come from the germline V gene. The CDR3 is 14 residues long. V lost 2 bases to trimming and J lost 2 bases, with 9 bases between them. The chain's CDR3 is CAISEGQRNYGYTF. For the CDR3, the DNA is TGTGCCATCAGTGAGGGACAGAGGAACTATGGCTACACCTTC.